This is a list of T cell receptor beta chains from one sample in a study of blood T cell repertoires in COVID-19. Clones were read by immunoSEQ multiplex PCR, and TCRdb kept only the in-frame ones, dropping some. The data hold approximately 260,000 clones, with approximately 83% observed a single time. The sequenced sample consisted of PBMCs or T cells enriched from blood (not recorded which). The receptors shown here come from a man in his fifties who had recovered from COVID-19. CDR3s include the opening cysteine and the closing phenylalanine or tryptophan. Fields, in order: D gene, J gene, V gene, clone size, CDR3 DNA, CDR3 protein. D genes are given only for firm matches. Some rows mark clone size as missing; the rest say once, few, many or name a class of expanded clone.

TRBD1,TRBJ1-2,TRBV11-2,NA,TGTGCCAGCAGCTTAGGACAGGGCAACTATGGCTACACCTTC,CASSLGQGNYGYTF
TRBD1,TRBJ1-1,TRBV5-1,NA,TGCGCCACAGGACAGGGAATGGACACTGAAGCTTTCTTT,CATGQGMDTEAFF
TRBD2,TRBJ2-7,TRBV24-1,NA,TGTGCCACCAGTGACTCCGGGACTAGCGGGATGGACGAGCAGTACTTC,CATSDSGTSGMDEQYF
TRBD1,TRBJ2-7,TRBV7-9,NA,TGTGCCAGCAGCCTGGCCGGGACAGACTACGAGCAGTACTTC,CASSLAGTDYEQYF
TRBD1,TRBJ1-2,TRBV30,NA,TGTGCCTGGAGTATTGGGACAGGGGCTTATGGCTACACCTTC,CAWSIGTGAYGYTF
TRBD1,TRBJ1-2,TRBV6-1,once,TGTGCCAGCAGTGAAAACAGGGGGCCAGGCGGCTACACCTTC,CASSENRGPGGYTF
NA,TRBJ2-5,TRBV29-1,NA,TGCAGCTCTCAGATCACAGTTCAAGAGACCCAGTACTTC,CSSQITVQETQYF
NA,TRBJ1-5,TRBV19,NA,TGTGCCAGCAAAGGGAGGGGTGAAGATCAGCCCCAGCATTTT,CASKGRGEDQPQHF
TRBD1,TRBJ1-3,TRBV9,NA,TGTGCCAGCAGCTTTAGACAGGGCTCCGCTTTTGGAAACACCATATATTTT,CASSFRQGSAFGNTIYF
NA,TRBJ2-1,TRBV15,few,TGTGCCACCAGCAGAGAGCAGAACGTCAACAATGAGCAGTTCTTC,CATSREQNVNNEQFF
NA,TRBJ2-3,TRBV7-3,NA,TGTGCCAGCAGCTTAAATCCCTCCTCCACAGATACGCAGTATTTT,CASSLNPSSTDTQYF
NA,TRBJ2-4,TRBV5-6,NA,TGTGCCAGCAGCTTGGATGCCAGGCCCATTCAGTACTTC,CASSLDARPIQYF
TRBD1,TRBJ1-2,TRBV2,few,TGTGCCAGCAGTGAAGAGGTCAGGGGGACCTATGGCTACACCTTC,CASSEEVRGTYGYTF
TRBD1,TRBJ2-7,TRBV11-2,NA,TGTGCCAGCAGCTTACTGGGACAGGGTGGCGAGCAGTACTTC,CASSLLGQGGEQYF
TRBD2,TRBJ2-2,TRBV10-1,once,TGCGCCAGCAGTCCAGGGACTAGCGGGAGGACCGGCACCGGGGAGCTGTTTTTT,CASSPGTSGRTGTGELFF
NA,TRBJ1-2,TRBV30,NA,TGTGCCTGGAGTGGTCGAGCCGAGGACTATGGCTACACCTTC,CAWSGRAEDYGYTF
NA,TRBJ2-2,TRBV18,NA,TGTGCCAGCTCCCTCCGGGAAAAAAACACCGGGGAGCTGTTTTTT,CASSLREKNTGELFF
NA,TRBJ1-2,TRBV7-9,NA,TGTGCCAGCAGACCCGACCGGGGCTATGGCTACACCTTC,CASRPDRGYGYTF
NA,TRBJ1-1,TRBV30,NA,TGTGCCTGGAGTGGTCGGTTAGACACTGAAGCTTTCTTT,CAWSGRLDTEAFF
NA,TRBJ2-3,TRBV2,NA,TGTGCCGCGGTTGGTACTCGCACAGATACGCAGTATTTT,CAAVGTRTDTQYF
TRBD1,TRBJ1-1,TRBV5-5,once,TGTGCCAGCAGCTTGGGCGTCAGGGGGTTGAACACTGAAGCTTTCTTT,CASSLGVRGLNTEAFF
TRBD2,TRBJ2-2,TRBV5-1,NA,TGCGCCAGCAGACCTCTAGCGGGAGCGGGCGGGGAGCTGTTTTTT,CASRPLAGAGGELFF
TRBD2,TRBJ2-1,TRBV7-3,NA,TGTGCCAGCAGCTCAGCGGGAGGTTCTAGTGAGCAGTTCTTC,CASSSAGGSSEQFF
NA,TRBJ2-7,TRBV6-2/TRBV6-3,NA,TGTGCCAGCAGTTACGAAGTTCGGGAGTCCTACGAGCAGTACTTC,CASSYEVRESYEQYF
TRBD1,TRBJ2-1,TRBV24-1,NA,TGTGCCACCCAGGGGGTTGCCTACAATGAGCAGTTCTTC,CATQGVAYNEQFF
TRBD2,TRBJ2-1,TRBV2,NA,TGTGCCAGCAGTGAAAGGGGTACTAGCGGGGTAAATGAGCAGTTCTTC,CASSERGTSGVNEQFF
TRBD2,TRBJ2-3,TRBV11-2,once,TGTGCCAGCAGCTTAAGGGGGACTAGCGTGGATACGCAGTATTTT,CASSLRGTSVDTQYF
TRBD1,TRBJ2-2,TRBV7-2,few,TGTGCCAGCAAATGGGACAGGGGGTCCGGGGAGCTGTTTTTT,CASKWDRGSGELFF
TRBD1,TRBJ1-4,TRBV6-6,NA,TGTGCCAGCAGTTTTCGGACAGGCCTGGATGAAAAACTGTTTTTT,CASSFRTGLDEKLFF
NA,TRBJ2-2,TRBV18,NA,TGTGCCAGCTCACCGTTTAGCCTCGACGGGGAGCTGTTTTTT,CASSPFSLDGELFF
TRBD1,TRBJ1-5,TRBV9,NA,TGTGCCAGCAGCGTAGGGACAGGGGGTCAGCCCCAGCATTTT,CASSVGTGGQPQHF
TRBD1,TRBJ1-1,TRBV9,NA,TGTGCCAGCGGCCAGGGGGACACTGAAGCTTTCTTT,CASGQGDTEAFF
NA,TRBJ2-1,TRBV19,NA,TGTGCCAGTAGTATAGACAGGATACTAGGCAATGAGCAGTTCTTC,CASSIDRILGNEQFF
NA,TRBJ2-6,TRBV5-1,NA,TGCGCCAGCAGCTTGGGGGGGGTGAGGGGGGCCAACGTCCTGACTTTC,CASSLGGVRGANVLTF
TRBD1,TRBJ1-2,TRBV9,NA,TGTGCCAGCAGCGTCGGACAGGGTAATGGCTACACCTTC,CASSVGQGNGYTF
TRBD1,TRBJ2-3,TRBV3-1/TRBV3-2,NA,TGTGCCAGCAGCCTCGACAGGGCTACTAGCACAGATACGCAGTATTTT,CASSLDRATSTDTQYF
TRBD2,TRBJ2-5,TRBV9,NA,TGTGCCAGCAGCGTAGCTGGGAGCGGGAGGGAAGAGACCCAGTACTTC,CASSVAGSGREETQYF
NA,TRBJ2-2,TRBV29-1,few,TGCAGCGGTCGATCAGGGCAGGGGGGGAACACCGGGGAGCTGTTTTTT,CSGRSGQGGNTGELFF
NA,TRBJ2-1,TRBV5-1,NA,TGCGCCAGCAGCTTGGGCCATACCCAGGGGTTGAACAATGAGCAGTTCTTC,CASSLGHTQGLNNEQFF
TRBD1,TRBJ2-2,TRBV3-1/TRBV3-2,once,TGTGCCAGCACCCAAGAGTGGACAGGGAGCACCGGGGAGCTGTTTTTT,CASTQEWTGSTGELFF
NA,TRBJ1-1,TRBV19,once,TGTGCCAGTACCCCTCGAGAGGAGCTGAACACTGAAGCTTTCTTT,CASTPREELNTEAFF
TRBD2,TRBJ2-7,TRBV7-2,NA,TGTGCCAGCAGCTTAGACTCTACTAGCGGGAGCTACGAGCAGTACTTC,CASSLDSTSGSYEQYF
TRBD1,TRBJ2-2,TRBV25-1,few,TGTGCCAGCAGTGAATCAACAAGGGGGCCTGGGGAGCTGTTTTTT,CASSESTRGPGELFF
TRBD1,TRBJ1-6,TRBV5-1,NA,TGCGCCAGCAGCTTTTTGACAGGGGGCGGACATAATTCACCCCTCCACTTT,CASSFLTGGGHNSPLHF
NA,TRBJ1-6,TRBV20-1,NA,TGCAGTGCTAGTCACGGTCCCCCGGGGTATAATTCACCCCTCCACTTT,CSASHGPPGYNSPLHF
TRBD2,TRBJ2-5,TRBV9,NA,TGTGCCAGCAGCGTAGGTAGCGGGGGGGCCGGAGAGACCCAGTACTTC,CASSVGSGGAGETQYF
NA,TRBJ1-5,TRBV6-2/TRBV6-3,NA,TGTGCCAGCAGTTACCCATCGGACAGAGGGAATCAGCCCCAGCATTTT,CASSYPSDRGNQPQHF
NA,TRBJ1-2,TRBV5-1,NA,TGCGCCAGCCGTACAGGGCCGTGGAGAGATGGCTACACCTTC,CASRTGPWRDGYTF
TRBD1,TRBJ1-2,TRBV6-6,NA,TGTGCCAGCAGTTACACGGGACAGTCTAACTATGGCTACACCTTC,CASSYTGQSNYGYTF
TRBD1,TRBJ2-1,TRBV15,NA,TGTGCCACCAGCAGTGCCCTACCGACCAGGGGGCCCAACTTGATCTCCTACAATGAGCAGTTCTTC,CATSSALPTRGPNLISYNEQFF
NA,TRBJ1-1,TRBV24-1,NA,TGTGCCACCCGATGGGGCCCCAACACTGAAGCTTTCTTT,CATRWGPNTEAFF
TRBD2,TRBJ2-7,TRBV27,NA,TGTGCCAGCAGTTTAGATCCAGCGGGAGGGCCCGAGCAGTACTTC,CASSLDPAGGPEQYF
NA,TRBJ2-7,TRBV12-5,NA,TGTGCTAGTGGTTTGTTCACAGGGACCAGGAGCTCCTACGAGCAGTACTTC,CASGLFTGTRSSYEQYF
TRBD1,TRBJ2-1,TRBV14,NA,TGTGCCAGCAGACGGACAGGGACCTACAATGAGCAGTTCTTC,CASRRTGTYNEQFF
NA,TRBJ1-1,TRBV18,few,TGTGCCAGCTCAGCGCTCCGCAGGGAGGACACTGAAGCTTTCTTT,CASSALRREDTEAFF
NA,TRBJ2-1,TRBV10-1,NA,TGCGCCAGCAGTGGGTCGGCGGGATTATACAATGAGCAGTTCTTC,CASSGSAGLYNEQFF
NA,TRBJ2-3,TRBV7-2,NA,TGTGCCAGCAGCTTAGGGAGGGGCAATACGCAGTATTTT,CASSLGRGNTQYF